This TCR beta chain was captured by sequencing in a study of human T cells and chemical hapten exposure. TCRdb independently ran MiXCR on the RACE reads; one entry per CDR3 protein. The data hold more than 70,000 distinct CDR3 sequences, with about 8.7% observed a single time. Time point indicated: healthy volunteer bleed at 2 weeks. The starting material, unfractionated whole blood, was used for total RNA extraction. The study's findings and limits: No change in TCRs above 1 in 1000 frequency was produced by DPC sensitization.

The table lists this clonotype with many counts. Its antigen remains unknown. The CDR3 loop spans 15 amino acids. The germline V gene has CDR1 SNHLY and CDR2 FYNNEI. The V and J ends lost 1 base and 2 bases respectively, with 9 bases between them. The V gene is TRBV2, the J gene TRBJ1-5, with D uncertain. Sequencing was carried out using whole blood. The TCR was taken from a female donor in good health. Some clones in this sample may be carry-over from other donors' samples. The DNA of the CDR3 is TGTGCCAGCAGTGAAGAGGTCAGCGGCAATCAGCCCCAGCATTTT. This encodes CASSEEVSGNQPQHF.